This is a list of T cell receptor beta chains from one sample in a study of T-cell reconstitution after alpha-beta-depleted transplantation in children. TCRdb reprocessed the PCR reads via MiXCR and lists one record per CDR3 protein. The table has about 200,000 distinct CDR3 sequences, about 6% seen once. The sample consisted of PBMCs, taken before TCRalphabeta/CD19-depleted stem cell transplant. The receptor set was obtained from a girl under three years old with combined immunodeficiency, due to receive a stem cell transplant. Both conserved end residues are part of each CDR3. A D gene is named only where the DNA matches it firmly. Each size is how often the clone was seen (once, few, many) or a class if it is expanded.

v_gene,j_gene,len,abundance,d_gene,CDR3aa,CDR3nt
TRBV19,TRBJ2-3,18,few,.,CASSTRLVGGASTDTQYF,TGTGCCAGTAGTACCCGACTTGTGGGGGGGGCCAGCACAGATACGCAGTATTTT
TRBV4-2,TRBJ2-1,15,many,TRBD2,CASSQEGLAVNEQFF,TGTGCCAGCAGCCAAGAGGGACTAGCGGTCAATGAGCAGTTCTTC
TRBV12-3/TRBV12-4,TRBJ1-2,14,few,TRBD1,CASGPGQGNYGYTF,TGTGCCAGCGGGCCGGGACAGGGAAACTATGGCTACACCTTC
TRBV27,TRBJ2-4,19,many,TRBD1,CASSLSIRDRGLAKNIQYF,TGTGCCAGCAGTTTATCGATTCGGGACAGGGGGCTGGCCAAAAACATTCAGTACTTC
TRBV28,TRBJ1-1,12,many,.,CASSQRGRFGLF,TGTGCCAGCAGCCAGCGGGGGCGTTTTGGTCTCTTT
TRBV14,TRBJ2-7,13,many,.,CASNRGGMDEQYF,TGTGCCAGCAATAGGGGGGGAATGGACGAGCAGTACTTC
TRBV11-1,TRBJ2-1,13,many,TRBD1,CASRTAGGMRQFF,TGTGCCAGCAGAACAGCAGGGGGCATGCGGCAGTTCTTC
TRBV20-1,TRBJ2-1,16,many,.,CSARDPPEGPYNEQFF,TGCAGTGCTAGAGACCCTCCGGAGGGCCCCTACAATGAGCAGTTCTTC
TRBV6-1,TRBJ1-5,15,many,.,CASSEALGYNQPQHF,TGTGCCAGCAGTGAAGCATTAGGCTACAATCAGCCCCAGCATTTT
TRBV5-5,TRBJ2-1,14,many,.,CASSLWRDYNEQFF,TGTGCCAGCAGCTTGTGGCGGGACTACAATGAGCAGTTCTTC
TRBV5-6,TRBJ2-5,14,many,.,CASSLDGGRGTQYF,TGTGCCAGCAGCTTGGACGGGGGCAGGGGGACCCAGTACTTC